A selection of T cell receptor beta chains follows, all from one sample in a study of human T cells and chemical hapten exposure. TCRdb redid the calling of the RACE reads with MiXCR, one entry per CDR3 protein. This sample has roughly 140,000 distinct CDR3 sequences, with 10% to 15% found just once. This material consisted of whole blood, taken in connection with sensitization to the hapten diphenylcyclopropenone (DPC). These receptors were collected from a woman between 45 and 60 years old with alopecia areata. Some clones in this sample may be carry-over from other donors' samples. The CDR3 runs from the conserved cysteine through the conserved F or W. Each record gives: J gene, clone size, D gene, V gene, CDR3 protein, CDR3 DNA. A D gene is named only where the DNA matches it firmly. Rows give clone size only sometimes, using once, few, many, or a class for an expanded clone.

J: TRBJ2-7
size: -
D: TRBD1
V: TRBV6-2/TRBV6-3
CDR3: CASSKTGDSSEQYF
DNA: TGTGCCAGCAGTAAGACAGGGGATAGCAGCGAGCAGTACTTC

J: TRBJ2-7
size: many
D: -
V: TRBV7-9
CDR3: CASSLQAYEQYF
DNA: TGTGCCAGCAGCTTACAGGCCTACGAGCAGTACTTC

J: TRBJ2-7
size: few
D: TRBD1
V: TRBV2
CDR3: CASSDARTGAYEQYF
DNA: TGTGCCAGCAGTGATGCTAGGACAGGGGCGTACGAGCAGTACTTC

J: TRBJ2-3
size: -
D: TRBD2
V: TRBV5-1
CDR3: CASSLLAGGSDTQYF
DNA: TGCGCCAGCAGCTTACTAGCGGGAGGATCAGATACGCAGTATTTT

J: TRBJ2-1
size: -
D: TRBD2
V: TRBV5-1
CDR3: CASSLGLAGTLHEQFF
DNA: TGCGCCAGCAGCTTGGGGCTAGCGGGTACACTGCATGAGCAGTTCTTC

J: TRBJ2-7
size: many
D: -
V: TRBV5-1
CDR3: CASSLRGTPYEQYF
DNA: TGCGCCAGCAGCTTAAGAGGGACACCCTACGAGCAGTACTTC

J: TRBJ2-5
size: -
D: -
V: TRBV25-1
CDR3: CASTDEGGRAIKTQYF
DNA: TGTGCCAGCACCGACGAAGGAGGGAGAGCCATAAAGACCCAGTACTTC

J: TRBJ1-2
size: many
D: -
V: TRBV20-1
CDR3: CSARGQAAIYGYTF
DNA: TGCAGTGCTAGGGGGCAGGCCGCTATATACGGCTACACCTTC

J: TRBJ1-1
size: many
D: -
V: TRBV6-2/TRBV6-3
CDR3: CASSFQGDNTEAFF
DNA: TGTGCCAGCAGTTTTCAGGGTGACAACACTGAAGCTTTCTTT

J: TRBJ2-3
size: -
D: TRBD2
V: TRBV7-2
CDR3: CASPAEVAGGPGTDTQYF
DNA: TGTGCCAGCCCTGCCGAGGTAGCGGGAGGGCCCGGCACAGATACGCAGTATTTT

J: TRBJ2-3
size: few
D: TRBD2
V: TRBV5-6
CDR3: CASSILAGRTDTQYF
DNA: TGTGCCAGCAGCATTTTAGCGGGACGTACAGATACGCAGTATTTT

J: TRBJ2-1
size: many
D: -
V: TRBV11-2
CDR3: CASSLVKLFKFF
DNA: TGTGCCAGCAGCTTAGTGAAACTATTCAAGTTCTTC

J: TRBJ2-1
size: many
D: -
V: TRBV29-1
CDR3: CSVEDSAHQSSYNEQFF
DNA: TGCAGCGTTGAAGATAGCGCCCACCAGAGCTCCTACAATGAGCAGTTCTTC

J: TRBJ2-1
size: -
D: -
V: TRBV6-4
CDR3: CASSGTAYNEQFF
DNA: TGTGCCAGCTCCGGGACGGCCTACAATGAGCAGTTCTTC

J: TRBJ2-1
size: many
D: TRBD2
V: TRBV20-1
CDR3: CSARDRRREGLGEQFF
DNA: TGCAGTGCTAGAGATAGGAGGCGGGAGGGCCTCGGGGAGCAGTTCTTC

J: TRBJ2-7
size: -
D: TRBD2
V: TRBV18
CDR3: CASSPRLAGVNEQYF
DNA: TGTGCCAGCTCACCAAGACTAGCGGGAGTTAACGAGCAGTACTTC

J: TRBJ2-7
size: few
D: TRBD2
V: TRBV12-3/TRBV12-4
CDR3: CASTPGLAGHEQYF
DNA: TGTGCCAGCACGCCGGGACTAGCGGGGCACGAGCAGTACTTC

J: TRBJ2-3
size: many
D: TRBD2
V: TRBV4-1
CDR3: CASSLSGSADTQYF
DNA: TGCGCCAGCAGCCTCAGCGGGAGTGCAGATACGCAGTATTTT

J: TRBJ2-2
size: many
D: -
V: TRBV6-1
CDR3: CASGRGPSGTGELFF
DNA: TGTGCCAGCGGAAGGGGCCCCTCGGGCACCGGGGAGCTGTTTTTT

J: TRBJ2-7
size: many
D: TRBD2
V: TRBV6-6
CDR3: CASTPSSGFPYEQYF
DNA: TGTGCCAGCACCCCCTCTAGCGGTTTCCCCTACGAGCAGTACTTC

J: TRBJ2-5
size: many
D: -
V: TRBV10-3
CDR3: CAISELGRETQYF
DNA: TGTGCCATCAGTGAGTTGGGGCGGGAGACCCAGTACTTC

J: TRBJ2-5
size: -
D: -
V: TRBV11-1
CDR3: CASNVASETQYF
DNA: TGTGCCAGCAACGTTGCTAGTGAGACCCAGTACTTC

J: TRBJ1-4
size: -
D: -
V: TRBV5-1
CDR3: CASSFGGRNEKLFF
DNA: TGCGCCAGCAGCTTCGGGGGTCGTAATGAAAAACTGTTTTTT

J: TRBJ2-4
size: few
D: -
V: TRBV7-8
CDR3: CASSLDLAKNIQYF
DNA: TGTGCCAGCAGCCTGGATCTGGCCAAAAACATTCAGTACTTC

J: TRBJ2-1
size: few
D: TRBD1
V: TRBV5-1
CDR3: CASSSGGIDNEQFF
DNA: TGCGCCAGCAGCTCAGGGGGTATCGACAATGAGCAGTTCTTC

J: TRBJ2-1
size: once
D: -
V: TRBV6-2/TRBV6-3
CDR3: CASSYRVTNTNEQFF
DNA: TGTGCCAGCAGTTACAGGGTGACCAATACAAATGAGCAGTTCTTC

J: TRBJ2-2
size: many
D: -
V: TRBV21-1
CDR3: CASSKANRDLITGELFF
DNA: TGTGCCAGCAGCAAAGCAAACCGGGACCTGATCACCGGGGAGCTGTTTTTT

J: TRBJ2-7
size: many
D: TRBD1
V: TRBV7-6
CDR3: CASSSSPGTGIYEQYF
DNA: TGTGCCAGCAGCTCTTCCCCGGGGACAGGGATCTACGAGCAGTACTTC

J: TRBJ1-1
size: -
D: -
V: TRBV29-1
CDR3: CSIRDMNTEAFF
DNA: TGCAGCATCCGGGACATGAACACTGAAGCTTTCTTT

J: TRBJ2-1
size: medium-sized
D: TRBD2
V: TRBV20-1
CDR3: CSARGSSGAYNEQFF
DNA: TGCAGTGCTAGAGGAAGTAGCGGGGCCTACAATGAGCAGTTCTTC

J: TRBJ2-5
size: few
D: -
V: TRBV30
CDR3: CAWARDQETQYF
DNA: TGTGCCTGGGCCAGAGACCAAGAGACCCAGTACTTC

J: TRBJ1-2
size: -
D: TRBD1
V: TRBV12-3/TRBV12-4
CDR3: CASRDRDRGPRGYGYTF
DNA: TGTGCCAGCAGGGACCGGGACAGGGGGCCGAGGGGTTATGGCTACACCTTC

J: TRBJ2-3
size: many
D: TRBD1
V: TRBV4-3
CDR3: CASSQHRGLRDTQYF
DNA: TGCGCCAGCAGCCAGCACAGGGGGCTGAGAGATACGCAGTATTTT

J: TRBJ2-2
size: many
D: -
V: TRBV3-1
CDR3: CASSQGTSNTGELFF
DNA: TGTGCCAGCAGCCAAGGGACTTCGAACACCGGGGAGCTGTTTTTT

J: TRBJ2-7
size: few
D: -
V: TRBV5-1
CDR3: CASSPGQTYEQYF
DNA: TGCGCCAGCAGCCCCGGACAGACCTACGAGCAGTACTTC

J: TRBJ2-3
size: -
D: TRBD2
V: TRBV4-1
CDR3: CASSPTPSGRATDTQYF
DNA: TGCGCCAGCAGCCCGACTCCTAGCGGGAGGGCCACAGATACGCAGTATTTT

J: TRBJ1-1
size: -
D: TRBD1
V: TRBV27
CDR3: CASSPTGRTEAFF
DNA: TGTGCCAGCAGTCCGACAGGGCGGACTGAAGCTTTCTTT

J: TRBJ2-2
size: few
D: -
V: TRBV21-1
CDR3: CASSKGFQWEREILNKDTGELFF
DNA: TGTGCCAGCAGCAAAGGATTCCAGTGGGAGCGGGAGATATTGAATAAAGACACCGGGGAGCTGTTTTTT

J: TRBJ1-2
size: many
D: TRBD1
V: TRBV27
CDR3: CASSRKGQGAYGYTF
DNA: TGTGCCAGCAGCCGGAAGGGACAGGGGGCTTATGGCTACACCTTC

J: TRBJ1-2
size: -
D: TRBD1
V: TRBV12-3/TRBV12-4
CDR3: CASSDLTGSKGGYTF
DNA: TGTGCCAGCAGTGACCTGACAGGGTCCAAGGGTGGCTACACCTTC

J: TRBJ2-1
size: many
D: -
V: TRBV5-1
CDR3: CASSGGNEQFF
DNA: TGCGCCAGCAGCGGGGGGAATGAGCAGTTCTTC